The T cell receptor (beta chain) described here comes from a study of T cell repertoires in cytomegalovirus infection. Study in general: From public TCR beta signatures came an indication of both CMV infection and matching HLA type.

This clonotype was detected a few times. Its antigen remains unknown. V lost 5 bases to trimming and J lost 4 bases, with 15 bases between them. The germline V gene has CDR1 MNHNS and CDR2 SASEGT. This CDR3 comprises 15 residues. Via MiXCR, TCRdb re-called the reads, giving one row per CDR3 protein. The data contain about 490,000 distinct CDR3 sequences, around 27% of them singletons. Study-level points and caveats: The study identified carriers of CMV plus the relevant HLA from cumulative public TCR beta family frequency. Dominant in the ex vivo response were TCR beta clonotypes restricted by HLA-C and specific for CMV.

V is TRBV6-1 and J is TRBJ2-1; the D gene is possibly TRBD1 (5 bases). The sample taken for sequencing was PBMCs. The receptor's source is a human donor in good health (CMV status not recorded). Some clones in this sample may be carry-over from other donors' samples. The CDR3 sequence: CASSFSGARYNEQFF. Written as DNA, the CDR3 is TGTGCCAGCAGTTTTTCTGGGGCCAGATACAATGAGCAGTTCTTC.